The 15 T cell receptor beta chains below come from one sample, sequenced in a study of metastatic and nonmetastatic thyroid tumors. TCRdb ran MiXCR on the PCR reads. The data show fewer than 40,000 clones, 21% seen once. Every patient underwent thyroid surgery untreated. Sequences were obtained from tumor tissue. The receptors come from a male donor with papillary thyroid cancer or a benign thyroid nodule (not recorded which). Some clones in this sample may be carry-over from other donors' samples.

This clone was seen many times. The gene calls are TRBV28 and TRBJ2-3; D is uncertain. The ends were cut back, 3 bases at V and 3 bases at J, with 10 bases in the middle. There are 14 residues in the CDR3. CDR1 is MDHEN, CDR2 SYDVKM, per germline. CDR3 amino acids: CASSFGRTTDTQYF. For the CDR3, the DNA is TGTGCCAGCAGTTTCGGCAGGACGACAGATACGCAGTATTTT. Looking up the rest from reference TRBV28 and TRBJ2-3 gives the full variable domain: DVKVTQSSRYLVKRTGEKVFLECVQDMDHENMFWYRQDPGLGLRLIYFSYDVKMKEKGDIPEGYSVSREKKERFSLILESASTNQTSMYLCASSFGRTTDTQYFGPGTRLTVL.

This clone was picked up many times. Written as DNA, the CDR3 is TGTGCCAGCAGTGACTCACAAGGGGGCCAAGATACGCAGTATTTT. This encodes CASSDSQGGQDTQYF. This chain links TRBV6-4 with TRBJ2-3; 7 bases align to TRBD1. The CDR3 is 15 residues long. With 0 bases clipped from V and 5 bases from J, the junction kept 5 bases outside the gene matches. Looked up from germline, CDR1 is MRHNA and CDR2 is SNTAGT.

This clone was found many times. An end of the junction does not agree with germline; a read error may underlie this. The CDR3, as DNA: TGTGCCGCCAGTGAAACGGGGGACTCCTACAATGAGCAGTTCTTC. This gives the protein CAASETGDSYNEQFF. The chain has TRBV24-1 and TRBJ2-1; the D gene is possibly TRBD2 (6 bases). Germline V lookup: CDR1 KGHDR, CDR2 SFDVKD. The CDR3 spans 15 residues.

This clone showed up many times. The rearrangement uses TRBV7-9 and TRBJ2-5; 10 bases map to TRBD2. Trimming took 1 base from V and 4 from J; bases not matched to a gene: 3. The CDR3 length is 15 residues. Germline-derived CDR1 and CDR2 are SEHNR and FQNEAQ (reference sequence). The CDR3 here is CASSLVLAGVETQYF. CDR3 DNA sequence: TGTGCCAGCAGCTTAGTCCTAGCGGGAGTAGAGACCCAGTACTTC.

The chain uses TRBV9 and TRBJ2-3; D might be TRBD1 (6 bases). The CDR3 contains 19 residues. V lost 3 bases and J lost 2, with 25 bases in between. Germline values: CDR1 SGDLS, CDR2 YYNGEE. This chain's CDR3 is CASSAGTRVGVYNTDTQYF. DNA of the CDR3: TGTGCCAGCAGCGCTGGGACACGTGTTGGGGTTTATAACACAGATACGCAGTATTTT.

This clone was counted at least ten times. Given a much more abundant clone one base away, this may be a read error. The chain links TRBV20-1 to TRBJ2-1; tentative D call: TRBD1 (5 bases). Looked up from germline, CDR1 is DFQATT and CDR2 is SNEGSKA (reference sequence). CDR3 length: 12 residues. Here the CDR3 DNA reads TGCGGTGCCAAGACCACAGGTTACGAGCAGTTCTTC. Translation: CGAKTTGYEQFF.

Within the sample, this clone is medium-sized (0.01 to 0.1%). The chain joins TRBV2 to TRBJ2-1, with D possibly TRBD2 on 5 matching bases. Germline assignment: CDR1 SNHLY and CDR2 FYNNEI. The length of the CDR3 is 14 residues. V was clipped by 4 bases and J by 0 bases, with 7 bases between them. The DNA of the CDR3 is TGTGCCAGCAGTGCGGGGTTCTCCTACAATGAGCAGTTCTTC. It yields the protein CASSAGFSYNEQFF.

There are many counts of this clone. The chain links TRBV19 to TRBJ1-1; D might be TRBD1 (6 bases). The CDR3 length is 15 residues. V was pared by 3 bases and J by 0 bases, with 11 bases between. CDR1 is LNHDA and CDR2 is SQIVND in the germline V gene (reference sequence). CDR3 in amino acids: CASSIFGGMNTEAFF. For the CDR3, the DNA is TGTGCCAGTAGTATCTTTGGGGGCATGAACACTGAAGCTTTCTTT.

This clone was recorded many times. The V call is TRBV12-3 or TRBV12-4, the J call TRBJ2-5, with a weak D call TRBD2 (5 bases). This CDR3 has 15 residues. The germline V and J ends were trimmed by 3 bases and 3 bases, with 14 bases remaining between them. The CDR3 DNA reads TGTGCCAGCAGTTTTGAAGCGGAGCTGGAAGAGACCCAGTACTTC. Protein product: CASSFEAELEETQYF.

This clone has ten or more counts. The chain is built from TRBV15 and TRBJ1-1; D unclear. The CDR3 contains 11 residues. The germline gives CDR1 LNHNV, CDR2 YYDKDF (reference sequence). V lost 6 bases to trimming and J lost 5 bases, with 7 bases between them. The CDR3 region has the DNA TGTGCCACCAGGGAAGGGACTGAAGCTTTCTTT. Its protein is CATREGTEAFF.

In this sample, this clone turned up a few times. This chain links TRBV2 with TRBJ1-6; the D is unclear. The V gene lost 7 bases and the J gene lost 9 bases, with 16 bases spanning the gap. CDR1 is SNHLY, CDR2 FYNNEI, per germline. This CDR3 comprises 14 residues. The CDR3 here is CASISDSGISPLHF. The CDR3 DNA sequence: TGTGCCAGCATATCAGATAGTGGCATTTCACCCCTCCACTTT.

By sample share, this clone is medium-sized. The chain recombines TRBV20-1 with TRBJ2-7, with 7 bases lining up with TRBD1. Germline CDR1 and CDR2: DFQATT and SNEGSKA (reference sequence). The CDR3 sequence is 14 residues long. Trimming took 5 bases from V and 4 from J; bases not matched to a gene: 11. The DNA for the CDR3 is TGCAGTGCTTCCTACCCGGACAGGCTGTACGAGCAGTACTTC. Translation gives CSASYPDRLYEQYF.

The genes are TRBV20-1 and TRBJ1-2, with TRBD1 matching 10 bases. The CDR3 loop spans 17 amino acids. V gave up 5 bases and J gave up 4 bases; unmatched junction bases: 16. Germline CDR1 is DFQATT and CDR2 is SNEGSKA (reference sequence). CDR3 bases: TGCAGTGCTCGAGGGGCTTTGGGACAGGGGAAGGGCTATGGCTACACCTTC. Its translation: CSARGALGQGKGYGYTF.

A remark on this clone: A read error is likely, as this CDR3 ends without the conserved phenylalanine or tryptophan. The chain recombines TRBV30 with TRBJ1-5; D is unclear. Per germline, CDR1 GTSNPN and CDR2 SVGIG (reference sequence). The CDR3 sequence is 13 residues long. The DNA of the CDR3 is TGTGCCTGGAGCACAACTAGCTATCAGCCCCAGCATCTT. This translates into CAWSTTSYQPQHL.

In its sample, this clone was seen many times. The CDR3 DNA follows: TGTGCCAGCTCAGCGACAGGTCAGCCCCAGCATTTT. Translated, it gives CASSATGQPQHF. The genes are TRBV18 and TRBJ1-5; D perhaps matches TRBD1 (6 bases). From germline, CDR1 is KGHSH and CDR2 LQKENI. This CDR3 is built from 12 residues. With 5 bases removed from V and 6 bases from J, the gap between germline ends came to 8 bases.